This is a list of T cell receptor beta chains from one sample in a study of fetal regulatory T cell absence and autoimmunity. Sequencing was performed with immunoSEQ multiplex PCR; in TCRdb, only in-frame clones are kept and a portion is missing. The table has around 100,000 clones, around 72% seen once. The sample taken for sequencing was pancreas tissue. Every receptor here comes from a male donor with IPEX syndrome. Both conserved end residues are part of each CDR3. Fields, in order: clone size, J gene, D gene, V gene, CDR3 length, CDR3 DNA, CDR3 protein. The D gene is left open where the match is weak. Only part of the rows carry a size: once, few, many, or a class if the clone is expanded.

abundance: .; j_gene: TRBJ2-1; d_gene: .; v_gene: TRBV4-2; len: 15; CDR3nt: TGTGCCAGCAGCCAAGAAGGGGGGTCCTACAATGAGCAGTTCTTC; CDR3aa: CASSQEGGSYNEQFF
abundance: .; j_gene: TRBJ1-1; d_gene: .; v_gene: TRBV15; len: 15; CDR3nt: TGTGCCACCAGCAGAGATAGACAGATGAACACTGAAGCTTTCTTT; CDR3aa: CATSRDRQMNTEAFF
abundance: .; j_gene: TRBJ2-3; d_gene: .; v_gene: TRBV10-1; len: 14; CDR3nt: TGCGCCAGCAATGATTTAAACAGCACAGATACGCAGTATTTT; CDR3aa: CASNDLNSTDTQYF
abundance: .; j_gene: TRBJ2-1; d_gene: TRBD2; v_gene: TRBV2; len: 16; CDR3nt: TGTGCCAGCATTTGGACTAGCGGGGCCTTTCGCTATGAGCAGTTCTTC; CDR3aa: CASIWTSGAFRYEQFF
abundance: .; j_gene: TRBJ2-5; d_gene: TRBD2; v_gene: TRBV12-5; len: 18; CDR3nt: TGTGCTAGTGGTTTGGCCTCACTAGCGATTTTTCTCGGGGAGACCCAGTACTTC; CDR3aa: CASGLASLAIFLGETQYF
abundance: .; j_gene: TRBJ2-7; d_gene: .; v_gene: TRBV6-6; len: 13; CDR3nt: TGTGCCAGCAGTTCCCATGGCCAGCGCGAGCAGTACTTC; CDR3aa: CASSSHGQREQYF
abundance: .; j_gene: TRBJ2-5; d_gene: .; v_gene: TRBV5-1; len: 15; CDR3nt: TGCGCCAGCAGCCCCAGCCCAGGGCCTAAAGAGACCCAGTACTTC; CDR3aa: CASSPSPGPKETQYF
abundance: .; j_gene: TRBJ2-3; d_gene: TRBD2; v_gene: TRBV15; len: 13; CDR3nt: TGTGCCACGGGACTAGCGGGTACAGATACGCAGTATTTT; CDR3aa: CATGLAGTDTQYF
abundance: .; j_gene: TRBJ2-1; d_gene: TRBD1; v_gene: TRBV7-6; len: 13; CDR3nt: TGTGCCAGCAGCGGGGACAGGGGCAATGAGCAGTTCTTC; CDR3aa: CASSGDRGNEQFF
abundance: .; j_gene: TRBJ2-1; d_gene: .; v_gene: TRBV5-5; len: 15; CDR3nt: TGTGCCAGCAGCTTCCAGGCGGAGATTTACAATGAGCAGTTCTTC; CDR3aa: CASSFQAEIYNEQFF
abundance: .; j_gene: TRBJ2-7; d_gene: .; v_gene: TRBV12-5; len: 15; CDR3nt: TGTGCTAGTGGTTTCCCTAGCACAGGATCCTACGAGCAGTACTTC; CDR3aa: CASGFPSTGSYEQYF
abundance: .; j_gene: TRBJ1-2; d_gene: .; v_gene: TRBV7-9; len: 15; CDR3nt: TGTGCCAGCAGACCCCCGGGACTGGGCCCCTATGGCTACACCTTC; CDR3aa: CASRPPGLGPYGYTF
abundance: .; j_gene: TRBJ2-7; d_gene: TRBD2; v_gene: TRBV2; len: 13; CDR3nt: TGTGCCAGCAGTCTAGCGGGAGACTACGAGCAGTACTTC; CDR3aa: CASSLAGDYEQYF
abundance: few; j_gene: TRBJ2-7; d_gene: TRBD2; v_gene: TRBV5-1; len: 15; CDR3nt: TGCGCCAGCAGCTTTCGGACTAGCGGGGGAGGCGAGCAGTACTTC; CDR3aa: CASSFRTSGGGEQYF
abundance: .; j_gene: TRBJ2-1; d_gene: TRBD2; v_gene: TRBV5-4; len: 13; CDR3nt: TGTGCCAGCAGCTTGGCCAGCGGGAGGGAGCAGTTCTTC; CDR3aa: CASSLASGREQFF
abundance: .; j_gene: TRBJ2-7; d_gene: .; v_gene: TRBV7-8; len: 16; CDR3nt: TGTGCCAGCAGCTTAGTTGGAACTGGCGGGACCTACGAGCAGTACTTC; CDR3aa: CASSLVGTGGTYEQYF
abundance: .; j_gene: TRBJ1-1; d_gene: .; v_gene: TRBV7-9; len: 13; CDR3nt: TGTGCCAGCAGCTTAGATTGGGACACTGAAGCTTTCTTT; CDR3aa: CASSLDWDTEAFF
abundance: .; j_gene: TRBJ1-1; d_gene: TRBD1; v_gene: TRBV5-1; len: 13; CDR3nt: TGCGCCAGCAGCTTGGAGGGGGCCCCAGAAGCTTTCTTT; CDR3aa: CASSLEGAPEAFF
abundance: once; j_gene: TRBJ2-2; d_gene: .; v_gene: TRBV5-4; len: 17; CDR3nt: TGTGCCAGCAGCTTCGCACACAGGCTTCCGAACACCGGGGAGCTGTTTTTT; CDR3aa: CASSFAHRLPNTGELFF
abundance: .; j_gene: TRBJ2-7; d_gene: TRBD2; v_gene: TRBV5-1; len: 15; CDR3nt: TGCGCCAGCAGTTTATCGACTAGCGGCCCCTACGAGCAGTACTTC; CDR3aa: CASSLSTSGPYEQYF
abundance: few; j_gene: TRBJ1-1; d_gene: .; v_gene: TRBV13; len: 13; CDR3nt: TGTGCCAGCAGCTTAGTTGGAAACACTGAAGCTTTCTTT; CDR3aa: CASSLVGNTEAFF
abundance: .; j_gene: TRBJ2-1; d_gene: .; v_gene: TRBV7-6; len: 20; CDR3nt: TGTGCCAGCAGCTTAGTATATAGGGAGAACTTATTTATCTCCTACAATGAGCAGTTCTTC; CDR3aa: CASSLVYRENLFISYNEQFF
abundance: few; j_gene: TRBJ2-7; d_gene: .; v_gene: TRBV5-5; len: 15; CDR3nt: TGTGCCAGCAGCCCTTCTCCCGGGACCCTAGGGGAGCAGTACTTC; CDR3aa: CASSPSPGTLGEQYF
abundance: many; j_gene: TRBJ2-2; d_gene: .; v_gene: TRBV19; len: 17; CDR3nt: TGTGCCAGTAGTTCCCGGGGCAGGGGGGTGAACACCGGGGAGCTGTTTTTT; CDR3aa: CASSSRGRGVNTGELFF
abundance: once; j_gene: TRBJ2-3; d_gene: TRBD2; v_gene: TRBV9; len: 14; CDR3nt: TGTGCCAGCACGGGACTAGCGGGATTAGATACGCAGTATTTT; CDR3aa: CASTGLAGLDTQYF
abundance: .; j_gene: TRBJ1-1; d_gene: TRBD1; v_gene: TRBV7-9; len: 17; CDR3nt: TGTGCCAGCAGCTCCCTAAAGAGTTACAGGGGCGACACTGAAGCTTTCTTT; CDR3aa: CASSSLKSYRGDTEAFF
abundance: .; j_gene: TRBJ2-2; d_gene: .; v_gene: TRBV7-6; len: 14; CDR3nt: TGTGCCAGCAGCTTAGGGACTAACACCGGGGAGCTGTTTTTT; CDR3aa: CASSLGTNTGELFF
abundance: .; j_gene: TRBJ1-1; d_gene: .; v_gene: TRBV7-6; len: 14; CDR3nt: TGTGCCAGCAGCCTAGAGGGACGGGGGACTGAAGCTTTCTTT; CDR3aa: CASSLEGRGTEAFF
abundance: once; j_gene: TRBJ2-7; d_gene: .; v_gene: TRBV6-5; len: 15; CDR3nt: TGTGCCAGCAGTTACCGGACCAAATGGGCGTACGAGCAGTACTTC; CDR3aa: CASSYRTKWAYEQYF